Following are 22 T cell receptor beta chains from one sample sequenced in a study of cytomegalovirus exposure and HLA in healthy donors. PCR used 60 Vbeta primers and 13 Jbeta primers. Sequencing was performed with immunoSEQ multiplex PCR; in TCRdb, only in-frame clones are kept and a portion is missing. Of some 270,000 clones listed, nearly 95% are singletons. Sequencing was performed on PBMCs. Every receptor here comes from a girl aged 2-10 years in good health and CMV-seronegative.

The chain carries TRBV7-9 and TRBJ2-1; the D gene is possibly TRBD2 (6 bases). This CDR3 is 15 amino acids long. Germline V gene lookup returns CDR1 SEHNR and CDR2 FQNEAQ (reference sequence). V shed 5 bases and J shed 6 bases, with 17 bases lying between them. DNA for the CDR3: TGTGCCAGCAGCCCCGGGCTAGCGCCAGTCAATGAGCAGTTCTTC. This translates into CASSPGLAPVNEQFF.

The rearrangement joins TRBV7-2 to TRBJ1-6; D is unclear. This CDR3 region has 15 residues. CDR1 and CDR2 (germline): SGHTA, FQGNSA. Trimming stripped 1 base from V and 5 bases from J, with 9 bases between. This chain's CDR3 is CASSLGRINNSPLHF. The CDR3 DNA reads TGTGCCAGCAGCTTAGGGCGGATCAATAATTCACCCCTCCACTTT.

The rearrangement joins TRBV9 to TRBJ2-7; D is undetermined. The V end was cut by 0 bases, the J end by 2 bases, with 9 bases between. The CDR3 spans 14 residues. The germline gives CDR1 SGDLS, CDR2 YYNGEE. CDR3 in DNA: TGTGCCAGCAGCGTAGCTCCAGGAACCTACGAGCAGTACTTC. Encoded protein: CASSVAPGTYEQYF.

The chain combines TRBV30 with TRBJ1-2; D may be TRBD1 (5 bases). Trimming removed 1 base at V and 5 bases at J, with 14 bases between. In germline, CDR1 is GTSNPN, CDR2 SVGIG (reference sequence). There are 14 residues in the CDR3. The CDR3 nucleotides read TGTGCCTGGAGTGCGAGACAGACTGGATATGGCTACACCTTC. Translation: CAWSARQTGYGYTF.

The chain employs TRBV6-5 and TRBJ2-7, with 8 bases matching TRBD2. The germline gives CDR1 MNHEY, CDR2 SVGAGI. The CDR3 consists of 15 residues. V shed 7 bases and J 4 bases; nucleotides not matched to a gene: 12. The CDR3, as DNA: TGTGCCAGCAAGCAAAGCGGGGGACCCCTTTACGAGCAGTACTTC. Residues: CASKQSGGPLYEQYF.

The chain is built from TRBV13 and TRBJ2-1; tentatively, D is TRBD2 (5 bases). This CDR3 region has 15 residues. Germline V CDR1 and CDR2: PRHDT, FYEKMQ (reference sequence). Trimming stripped 1 base from V and 3 bases from J, with 10 bases between. The CDR3, as DNA: TGTGCCAGCAGCTTAGAGGCTAGCATCTACAATGAGCAGTTCTTC. Protein product: CASSLEASIYNEQFF.

This clone was detected only once. The chain employs TRBV5-1 and TRBJ2-2; 12 bases are shared with TRBD2. Germline V gene lookup returns CDR1 SGHRS and CDR2 YFSETQ. The CDR3 runs 16 residues. Losses at the gene ends were 4 bases for V and 7 bases for J; bases not matched to a gene: 8. CDR3 DNA: TGCGCCAGCAGCCCCAGACTAGCGGGAGAGGTCGGGGAGCTGTTTTTT. Amino acid sequence: CASSPRLAGEVGELFF.

This rearrangement joins TRBV29-1 to TRBJ2-6; D unresolved. V was pared by 1 base and J by 4 bases, with 5 bases between. This CDR3 is 13 amino acids long. In germline, CDR1 is SQVTM, CDR2 ANQGSEA. The CDR3 DNA follows: TGCAGCGTTGAAGGGCTCGGGGCCAACGTCCTGACTTTC. This sequence encodes CSVEGLGANVLTF. Complete variable domain (other parts from reference TRBV29-1 and TRBJ2-6): SAVISQKPSRDICQRGTSLTIQCQVDSQVTMMFWYRQQPGQSLTLIATANQGSEATYESGFVIDKFPISRPNLTFSTLTVSNMSPEDSSIYLCSVEGLGANVLTFGAGSRLTVL.

The chain combines TRBV7-9 with TRBJ1-5; D is unclear. The CDR3 spans 17 residues. Looked up from germline, CDR1 is SEHNR and CDR2 is FQNEAQ (reference sequence). The germline V and J ends were trimmed by 6 bases and 3 bases, with 21 bases remaining between them. The CDR3 protein is CASRFISGRRHNQPQHF. The DNA for the CDR3 is TGTGCCAGCAGATTCATAAGTGGCCGTCGACACAATCAGCCCCAGCATTTT.

V gene TRBV7-9 combines with J gene TRBJ2-4; a weak D match, TRBD1 (6 bases). Trimming pared 5 bases from V and 5 bases from J, leaving 13 bases between. Germline V lookup: CDR1 SEHNR, CDR2 FQNEAQ (reference sequence). The CDR3 runs 14 residues. CDR3 coding DNA: TGTGCCAGCAGCCTACAGGGTGGGGAAAACATTCAGTACTTC. As protein: CASSLQGGENIQYF.

The sample holds one count of this clone. This chain links TRBV19 with TRBJ2-7; possible D gene TRBD1, 6 bases. Germline V gene lookup returns CDR1 LNHDA and CDR2 SQIVND (reference sequence). The ends were cut back, 3 bases at V and 3 bases at J, with 9 bases in the middle. The CDR3 has 13 amino acids. The CDR3: CASSMTQGYEQYF. The CDR3 DNA follows: TGTGCCAGTAGTATGACACAGGGCTACGAGCAGTACTTC.

This clone was recorded once. V is TRBV5-6 and J is TRBJ2-1; 12 bases are shared with TRBD2. The CDR3 has 18 amino acids. Per germline, CDR1 SGHDT and CDR2 YYEEEE. Unmatched junction bases numbered 8, after V lost 4 bases and J lost 0 bases. The CDR3 bases are TGTGCCAGCAGCCCCGGACTAGCGGGGAAAAGCTCCTACAATGAGCAGTTCTTC. It translates to CASSPGLAGKSSYNEQFF.

This clone has just one count. The gene calls are TRBV7-9 and TRBJ2-5; 9 bases match TRBD1. The DNA end is more similar to TRBJ2-7, so the J call may be wrong. Germline V CDR1 and CDR2: SEHNR, FQNEAQ (reference sequence). This CDR3 region has 15 residues. The CDR3 spells CASSRPGTGNHEQYF. In nucleotides, the CDR3 is TGTGCCAGCAGCCGTCCCGGGACAGGGAACCACGAGCAGTACTTC.

The chain employs TRBV29-1 and TRBJ2-1; D gene uncertain. The CDR3 runs to 14 residues. Trimming took 3 bases from V and 9 from J, leaving 18 bases between them. Germline lookup yields CDR1 SQVTM and CDR2 ANQGSEA. DNA of the CDR3: TGCAGCGTTGATACTCCCCCGGTTTACGGTGAGCAGTTCTTC. The encoded protein is CSVDTPPVYGEQFF.

The CDR3 DNA sequence: TGTGCCAGCAGTTTTGCAGGGTTTTATGGCTACACCTTC. Its protein product is CASSFAGFYGYTF. This sequence joins TRBV28 and TRBJ1-2, with D possibly being TRBD1 (5 bases). Germline V CDR1 and CDR2: MDHEN, SYDVKM. V lost 3 bases and J 5 bases, leaving 10 bases between the germline ends. The CDR3 is 13 residues long.

The chain carries TRBV2 and TRBJ2-1; 11 bases agree with TRBD2. Losses at the gene ends were 6 bases for V and 1 base for J; bases not matched to a gene: 5. Germline CDR1 reads SNHLY; CDR2 reads FYNNEI. The CDR3 covers 16 residues. CDR3 region: CASRSTSGVSYNEQFF. The CDR3 DNA reads as TGTGCCAGCAGATCGACTAGCGGGGTTTCCTACAATGAGCAGTTCTTC.

This rearrangement joins TRBV10-3 to TRBJ2-7; D is ambiguous. V was shortened by 4 bases and J by 3 bases, with 19 bases between the two germline ends. CDR1 is ENHRY and CDR2 is SYGVKD in the germline V gene. The CDR3 contains 16 residues. CDR3 DNA: TGTGCCATCAGTGCAAGCCTCAAGGAACCTAGCTACGAGCAGTACTTC. Encoded protein: CAISASLKEPSYEQYF.

V and J are TRBV4-1 and TRBJ2-1, with D possibly matching TRBD2 (5 bases). CDR3 length: 16 residues. Per the germline V gene, CDR1 is MGHRA and CDR2 is YSYEKL. Trimming shortened V by 1 base and J by 7 bases, and 17 bases separated the two germline ends. DNA for the CDR3: TGCGCCAGCAGCCAAGCCAAACTAGTAGGCGGAAATGAGCAGTTCTTC. It specifies CASSQAKLVGGNEQFF.

This chain connects TRBV5-1 to TRBJ1-2, with D possibly being TRBD1 (5 bases). The CDR3 runs to 14 residues. The ends were cut back, 3 bases at V and 4 bases at J, with 13 bases in the middle. Germline CDR1 reads SGHRS; CDR2 reads YFSETQ. CDR3 sequence (DNA): TGCGCCAGCAGCTCAGAGACAGCCCTCTATGGCTACACCTTC. It translates to CASSSETALYGYTF.

The count of this clone is one. The chain combines TRBV5-6 with TRBJ2-7, with a weak D call TRBD1 (6 bases). V lost 2 bases to trimming and J lost 0 bases, with 18 bases between them. This CDR3 contains 17 residues. Germline V gene data show CDR1 as SGHDT and CDR2 as YYEEEE. CDR3 in amino acids: CASSLTLGQISSYEQYF. DNA of the CDR3: TGTGCCAGCAGCTTAACACTTGGACAGATTAGCTCCTACGAGCAGTACTTC.

The J gene is TRBJ2-1, the V gene TRBV5-1, with TRBD1 matching over 9 bases. CDR1 is SGHRS, CDR2 YFSETQ, per germline. The CDR3 spans 16 residues. Germline trimming cut 4 bases from V and 5 bases from J; bases unmatched to any gene: 10. Here the CDR3 DNA reads TGCGCCAGCAGCGGGACCGGGACAGGGTGGGACAATGAGCAGTTCTTC. Amino acid sequence: CASSGTGTGWDNEQFF.

The J gene is TRBJ2-5, the V gene TRBV5-4; D unresolved. Trimming cost V 5 bases and J 3 bases, with 17 bases left between them. The CDR3 is 15 residues long. Germline lookup yields CDR1 SGHNT and CDR2 YYREEE (reference sequence). In DNA form, the CDR3 reads TGTGCCAGCAGATCCCAAAGAGGATTGGAAGAGACCCAGTACTTC. This translates into CASRSQRGLEETQYF.